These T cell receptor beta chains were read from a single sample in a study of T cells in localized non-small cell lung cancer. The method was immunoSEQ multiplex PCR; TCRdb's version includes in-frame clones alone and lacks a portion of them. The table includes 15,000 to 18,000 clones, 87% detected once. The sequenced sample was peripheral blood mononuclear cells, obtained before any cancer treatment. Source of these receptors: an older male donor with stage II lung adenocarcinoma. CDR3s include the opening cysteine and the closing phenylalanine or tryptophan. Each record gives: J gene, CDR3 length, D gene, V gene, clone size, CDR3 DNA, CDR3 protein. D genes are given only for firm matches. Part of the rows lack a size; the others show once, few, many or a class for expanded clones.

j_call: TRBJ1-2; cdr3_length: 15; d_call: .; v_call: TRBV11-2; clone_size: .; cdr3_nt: TGTGCCAGCAGCTTATATGCAGCGCCTTCAAGAGACTACACCTTC; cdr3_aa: CASSLYAAPSRDYTF
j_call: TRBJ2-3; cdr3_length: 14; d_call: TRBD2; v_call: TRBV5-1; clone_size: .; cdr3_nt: TGCGCCAGTACTAGCGGAATAAAAGGCGATACGCAGTATTTT; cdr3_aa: CASTSGIKGDTQYF
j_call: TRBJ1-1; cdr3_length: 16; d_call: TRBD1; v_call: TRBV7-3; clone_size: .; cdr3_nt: TGTGCCAGCAGCCACGGACAGGGGCCCCAGGGGACTGAAGCTTTCTTT; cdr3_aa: CASSHGQGPQGTEAFF
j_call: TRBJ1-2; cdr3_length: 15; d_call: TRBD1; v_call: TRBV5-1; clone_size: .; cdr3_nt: TGCGCCAGCAGCTCTCCGGGACAGGGGGCTCAGGGCTACACCTTC; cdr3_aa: CASSSPGQGAQGYTF
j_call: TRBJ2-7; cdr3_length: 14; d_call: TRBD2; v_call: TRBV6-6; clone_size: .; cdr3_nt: TGTGCCAGCAGCGCTTCTAGCGGGACCTACGAGCAGTACTTC; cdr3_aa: CASSASSGTYEQYF
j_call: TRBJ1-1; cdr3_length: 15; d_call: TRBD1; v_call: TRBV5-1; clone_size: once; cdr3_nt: TGCGCCAGCAGCTTGGATGGACAGGGGAACACTGAAGCTTTCTTT; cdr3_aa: CASSLDGQGNTEAFF
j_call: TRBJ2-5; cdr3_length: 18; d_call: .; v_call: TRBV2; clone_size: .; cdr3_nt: TGTGCCAGCAGTGAGGGATCCTGGTCGGAGCGTAAGGGGGAGACCCAGTACTTC; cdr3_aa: CASSEGSWSERKGETQYF
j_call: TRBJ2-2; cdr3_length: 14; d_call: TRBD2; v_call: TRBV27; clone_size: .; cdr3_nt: TGTGCCAGCAGTGCCCTAGCGGGAACCGGGGAGCTGTTTTTT; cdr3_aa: CASSALAGTGELFF
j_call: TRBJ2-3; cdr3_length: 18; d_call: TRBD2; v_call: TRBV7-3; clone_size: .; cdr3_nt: TGTGCCAGCAGCTTAACCCCCTCCGGGGGGAGGGGCACAGATACGCAGTATTTT; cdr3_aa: CASSLTPSGGRGTDTQYF
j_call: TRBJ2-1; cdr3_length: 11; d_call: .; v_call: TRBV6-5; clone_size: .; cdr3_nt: TGTGCCAGCAGGGGGGTGGACGAGCAGTTCTTC; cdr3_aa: CASRGVDEQFF
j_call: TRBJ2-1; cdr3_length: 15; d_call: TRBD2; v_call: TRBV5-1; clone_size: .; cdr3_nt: TGCGCCAGCAGCTTGGGACTAGCGGGAGGTCCTGAGCAGTTCTTC; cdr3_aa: CASSLGLAGGPEQFF
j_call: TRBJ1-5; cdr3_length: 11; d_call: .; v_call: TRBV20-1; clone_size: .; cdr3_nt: TGCAGTGCTAGTGGCGGTCCGTCCCAGCATTTT; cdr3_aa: CSASGGPSQHF
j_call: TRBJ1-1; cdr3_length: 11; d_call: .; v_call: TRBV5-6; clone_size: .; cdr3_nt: TGTGCCAGCAGCTGGCGGGATGAAGCTTTCTTT; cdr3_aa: CASSWRDEAFF
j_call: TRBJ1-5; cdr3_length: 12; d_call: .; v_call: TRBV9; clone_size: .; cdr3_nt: TGTGCCAGCAGCGTAGGGGACGAGCCCCAGCATTTT; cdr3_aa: CASSVGDEPQHF
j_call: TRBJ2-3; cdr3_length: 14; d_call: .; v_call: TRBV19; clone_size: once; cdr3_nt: TGTGCCAGTAGTGTGGACTACTCCACAGATACGCAGTATTTT; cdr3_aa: CASSVDYSTDTQYF
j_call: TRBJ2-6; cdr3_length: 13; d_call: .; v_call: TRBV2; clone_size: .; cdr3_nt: TGTGCCCGCCGGGGTTCTGGGGCCAACGTCCTGACTTTC; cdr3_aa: CARRGSGANVLTF
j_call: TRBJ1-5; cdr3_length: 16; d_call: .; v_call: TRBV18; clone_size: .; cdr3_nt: TGTGCCAGCTCGCCCTTGGGAGGGGCCAGCAATCAGCCCCAGCATTTT; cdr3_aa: CASSPLGGASNQPQHF
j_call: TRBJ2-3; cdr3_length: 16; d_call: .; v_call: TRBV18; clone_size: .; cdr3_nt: TGTGCCAGCTCACCTACGGGACCAGCCTCCGCAGATACGCAGTATTTT; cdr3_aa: CASSPTGPASADTQYF
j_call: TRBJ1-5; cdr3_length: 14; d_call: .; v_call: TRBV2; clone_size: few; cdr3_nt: TGTGCCAGCTCCTCGACTCAATCCCGTCAGCCCCAGCATTTT; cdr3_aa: CASSSTQSRQPQHF
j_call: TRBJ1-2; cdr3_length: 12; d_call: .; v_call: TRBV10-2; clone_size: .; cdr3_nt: TGCGCCAGCAGTAGGAGGGATGGAGGCTACACCTTC; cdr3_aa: CASSRRDGGYTF
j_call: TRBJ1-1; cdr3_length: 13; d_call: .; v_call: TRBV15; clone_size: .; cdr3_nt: TGTGCCACCAGCAGGGGAGATGGCACTGAAGCTTTCTTT; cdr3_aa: CATSRGDGTEAFF
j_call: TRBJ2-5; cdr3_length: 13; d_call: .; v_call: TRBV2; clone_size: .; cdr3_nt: TGTGCCAGCAGTGCGGGCTACCAAGAGACCCAGTACTTC; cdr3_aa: CASSAGYQETQYF
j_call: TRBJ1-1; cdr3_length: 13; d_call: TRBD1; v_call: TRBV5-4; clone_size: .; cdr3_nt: TGTGCCAGCAGCCCAGACAGGGGCGCTGAAGCTTTCTTT; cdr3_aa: CASSPDRGAEAFF
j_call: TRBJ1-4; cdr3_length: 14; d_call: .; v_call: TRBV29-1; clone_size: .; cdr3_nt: TGCAGCGTTGAACAAACGGGCCAGTTGGGAAAACTGTTTTTT; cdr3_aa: CSVEQTGQLGKLFF
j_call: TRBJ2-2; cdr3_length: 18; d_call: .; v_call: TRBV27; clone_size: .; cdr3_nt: TGTGCCAGCAGCAAAGGGGGGAGGGCCTCATTAGGGACCGGGGAGCTGTTTTTT; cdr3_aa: CASSKGGRASLGTGELFF
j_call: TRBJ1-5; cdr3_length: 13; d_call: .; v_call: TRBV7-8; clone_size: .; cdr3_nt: TGTGCCAGCAACCTCGGGGACGAACAGCCCCAGCATTTT; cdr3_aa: CASNLGDEQPQHF
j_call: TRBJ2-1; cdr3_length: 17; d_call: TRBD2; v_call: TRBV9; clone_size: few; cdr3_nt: TGTGCCAGCAGATCGGGGGATATTAGCGGGAGATCGAATGAGCAGTTCTTC; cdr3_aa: CASRSGDISGRSNEQFF